A single sample gave rise to the 10 T cell receptor beta chains below, sequenced in a study of CD8+CD57+ T cells in acquired aplastic anemia. CDR3 and TCR beta VDJ profiling relied on a genomic DNA template. TCRdb redid the calling of the reads with MiXCR, one entry per CDR3 protein. The data show some 200,000 distinct CDR3 sequences, 40% to 55% seen once. It was patients with CD8+CD57+ cell expansion by flow cytometry who were chosen for sequencing. Sequencing was performed on sorted CD4+, CD8+, or CD8+CD57+ T cells (not recorded which) from PBMCs. These receptors all stem from a human donor with aplastic anemia.

The chain joins TRBV20-1 to TRBJ2-7; D is tentatively TRBD1 or TRBD2 (6 bases each). Germline lookup yields CDR1 DFQATT and CDR2 SNEGSKA (reference sequence). V was cut by 3 bases and J by 4 bases, with 13 bases left in between. The CDR3 has 13 residues. The CDR3 loop reads CSARGGGRYEQYF. In DNA form, the CDR3 reads TGCAGTGCTAGGGGGGGCGGGCGGTACGAGCAGTACTTC.

This clonotype was seen ten or more times. The genes are TRBV10-2 and TRBJ2-2; no reliable D call. This CDR3 contains 13 residues. CDR1 is WSHSY, CDR2 SAAADI, per germline. The V gene lost 3 bases and the J gene lost 6 bases, with 8 bases spanning the gap. In nucleotides, the CDR3 is TGCGCCAGCAGTGATCCTCATTCCGGGGAGCTGTTTTTT. Its translation: CASSDPHSGELFF.

This clonotype was recorded once. The rearrangement uses TRBV7-8 and TRBJ2-5, with 8 bases identical to TRBD1. V was pared by 5 bases and J by 2 bases, with 7 bases of the junction left unmatched. Germline CDR1 is SGHVS and CDR2 is FQNEAQ. CDR3 size: 15 residues. In DNA form, the CDR3 reads TGTGCCAGCAGCCTCCGGAACAGGGGGCAAGAGACCCAGTACTTC. This gives the protein CASSLRNRGQETQYF.

This clonotype was recorded at least ten times. This chain links TRBV29-1 with TRBJ2-2; weak D call: TRBD2 (7 bases). The CDR3 loop spans 16 amino acids. Germline-derived CDR1 and CDR2 are SQVTM and ANQGSEA. V was trimmed by 7 bases and J by 10 bases, leaving 28 bases between them. The CDR3 sequence: CSALFGGLLATKELFF. CDR3 nucleotide sequence: TGCAGCGCCCTTTTCGGGGGGCTGTTGGCCACGAAGGAGCTGTTTTTT.

Details on this clonotype: Relative to the germline gene, one junction end is altered; a read error may explain this. V and J are TRBV10-3 and TRBJ2-1, with a tentative D call TRBD2 (6 bases). The CDR3 contains 14 residues. Germline CDR1 is ENHRY and CDR2 is SYGVKD. The CDR3 sequence: CAISSGLSYNEQSF. The CDR3 DNA is TGTGCCATCAGTAGCGGGCTCTCCTACAATGAGCAGTCCTTC.

The chain joins TRBV20-1 to TRBJ1-6; 7 bases are a match to TRBD1. This CDR3 spans 16 amino acids. V gave up 6 bases and J gave up 10 bases; unmatched junction bases: 18. Per germline, CDR1 DFQATT and CDR2 SNEGSKA (reference sequence). The CDR3 reads CSASSPQQGKGSPLHF. The CDR3 nucleotides read TGCAGTGCCAGCAGTCCCCAACAGGGGAAAGGATCACCCCTCCACTTT.

This chain joins TRBV2 and TRBJ1-2; TRBD1 matches at 9 bases. Germline CDR1 reads SNHLY; CDR2 reads FYNNEI. This CDR3 region has 15 residues. V shed 6 bases, J shed 1 base, and the junction held 6 bases outside the gene matches. The CDR3 DNA reads as TGTGCCAGCAGAACCGGGACAGGGAGTAACTATGGCTACACCTTC. Protein: CASRTGTGSNYGYTF.

As to this clonotype: The junction shows a germline mismatch at one end, possibly a read error. The J gene is TRBJ2-6, the V gene TRBV7-9, with 11 bases lining up with TRBD1. Germline lookup yields CDR1 SEHNR and CDR2 FQNEAQ (reference sequence). The CDR3 is made up of 23 amino acids. The CDR3 nucleotides read TGTGCCAGCAACTTAGTCTTTAACCTAAGAGCCGGGACAGGGGGTAGTGGGGCCAACGTCCTGACTTTC. Translating it yields CASNLVFNLRAGTGGSGANVLTF.

The chain couples TRBV7-3 to TRBJ1-6; TRBD1 agrees at 7 bases. The CDR3 consists of 17 residues. CDR1 is SGHTA, CDR2 FQGTGA, per germline. J lost 7 bases, V lost 1 base, and 10 bases had no gene match. The CDR3 sequence is CASSLRSAGGRNSPLHF. The CDR3 coding sequence is TGTGCCAGCAGCTTAAGGTCGGCAGGGGGAAGAAATTCACCCCTCCACTTT.

This clonotype has a count of ten or more. The rearrangement links TRBV9 to TRBJ2-2; TRBD2 aligns across 7 bases. Germline CDR1 and CDR2: SGDLS and YYNGEE. The CDR3 is 16 amino acids. V dropped 0 bases and J dropped 4; count of bases not matched to a gene: 6. The CDR3 DNA reads as TGTGCCAGCAGCGTAGCTGCGGGAGTAGGCACCGGGGAGCTGTTTTTT. Protein product: CASSVAAGVGTGELFF.